Following are 4 T cell receptor beta chains from one sample sequenced in a study of cytomegalovirus exposure and HLA in healthy donors. PCR involved 60 Vbeta and 13 Jbeta primers. Repertoires were generated with immunoSEQ multiplex PCR, while TCRdb's copy carries only in-frame clones and drops some. The data show about 190,000 clones, 79% seen once. Sequenced sample: PBMCs. These receptors were collected from a woman between 18 and 29 years old in good health and CMV-seronegative.

This clone was detected a few times. The rearrangement uses TRBV7-2 and TRBJ2-3; the match to TRBD1 covers 9 bases. The CDR3 contains 15 residues. Germline CDR1 is SGHTA and CDR2 is FQGNSA. With V trimmed by 6 bases and J by 1 base, 5 bases remained unmatched. CDR3 in DNA: TGTGCCAGCAGGGGGACAGGGTGGGGCACAGATACGCAGTATTTT. Translation: CASRGTGWGTDTQYF. The full variable domain, in which reference TRBV7-2 and TRBJ2-3 provide the parts outside the CDR3, is GAGVSQSPSNKVTEKGKDVELRCDPISGHTALYWYRQSLGQGLEFLIYFQGNSAPDKSGLPSDRFSAERTGGSVSTLTIQRTQQEDSAVYLCASRGTGWGTDTQYFGPGTRLTVL.

This clone was recorded a few times. The rearrangement joins TRBV5-8 to TRBJ1-1, with unresolved D. The length of the CDR3 is 16 residues. Trimming took 5 bases from V and 1 from J, leaving 18 bases between them. The germline CDR1 and CDR2 sequences are SGHTS and YDEGEE. CDR3 DNA: TGTGCCAGCAGTCCTTATGGCACAAAAGAGAACACTGAAGCTTTCTTT. Translation: CASSPYGTKENTEAFF.

The V call is TRBV10-1, the J call TRBJ2-2, with TRBD2 matching 8 bases. V was clipped by 10 bases and J by 2 bases; unmatched bases: 9. Looked up from germline, CDR1 is WNHNN and CDR2 is SYGVQD (reference sequence). This CDR3 contains 15 residues. The CDR3 spells CATYTSGPNTGELFF. Here the CDR3 DNA reads TGCGCCACCTATACTAGCGGACCCAACACCGGGGAGCTGTTTTTT.

The genes are TRBV7-2 and TRBJ2-7; the D gene is possibly TRBD2 (6 bases). The CDR3 covers 14 residues. V was cut by 5 bases and J by 3 bases, with 14 bases left in between. From germline, CDR1 is SGHTA and CDR2 FQGNSA. The CDR3 loop reads CASSTRGGLYEQYF. DNA of the CDR3: TGTGCCAGCAGCACGCGGGGTGGCCTCTACGAGCAGTACTTC.